The 32 T cell receptor beta chains reported below all come from one sample, sequenced in a study of OX40 agonist ivuxolimab in advanced cancers. The library was prepared using the immunoSEQ multiplex PCR assay. Sourced from immuneACCESS, this table was stored by TCRdb with only in-frame sequences that have V and J called. A share of the clones is absent; for the studies checked, an unresolved V gene accounts for under half, and the remainder has no known explanation. The sample has fewer than 85,000 clones on record, around nine tenths of them singletons. More than 0.6% of the sample is in the top ten clones. The source was CD4+ or CD8+ T cells sorted from blood, collected in a trial of the OX40 agonist ivuxolimab. These receptors came from an adult with an advanced solid tumor such as melanoma, head and neck, liver or kidney cancer.

The chain links TRBV27 to TRBJ1-2, with TRBD1 as a possible D gene (5 bases). V dropped 4 bases and J dropped 1 base, with 10 bases sitting between them. The CDR3 is made up of 14 amino acids. Germline V gene lookup returns CDR1 MNHEY and CDR2 SMNVEV (reference sequence). The CDR3 protein is CASSSGYNNYGYTF. CDR3 coding DNA: TGTGCCAGCAGTTCAGGGTACAATAACTATGGCTACACCTTC.

The V call is TRBV7-2, the J call TRBJ1-6; 7 bases align to TRBD1. Germline V CDR1 and CDR2: SGHTA, FQGNSA. CDR3 size: 14 residues. V dropped 2 bases and J dropped 7; count of bases not matched to a gene: 2. CDR3 amino acids: CASSLNRGNSPLHF. CDR3 in DNA: TGTGCCAGCAGCTTAAACAGGGGCAATTCACCCCTCCACTTT.

J is TRBJ1-1 and V is TRBV4-3, with unresolved D. CDR1 LGHNA and CDR2 YSLEER come from the germline V gene. V dropped 4 bases and J dropped 6 bases, with 24 bases sitting between them. The CDR3 extends over 17 amino acids. This CDR3 is CASSPSVAGPERAEAFF. CDR3 bases: TGCGCCAGCAGCCCATCGGTTGCCGGGCCCGAGAGAGCTGAAGCTTTCTTT.

The chain recombines TRBV7-9 with TRBJ1-2, with D uncertain. Germline CDR1 is SEHNR and CDR2 is FQNEAQ (reference sequence). Trimming shortened V by 3 bases and J by 1 base, and 12 bases separated the two germline ends. The CDR3 spans 15 residues. DNA of the CDR3: TGTGCCAGCAGCTTTTCAGGAGATATTAACTATGGCTACACCTTC. It specifies CASSFSGDINYGYTF.

This chain links TRBV7-2 with TRBJ2-5; possible D gene TRBD1, 6 bases. The CDR3 has 15 amino acids. Germline assignment: CDR1 SGHTA and CDR2 FQGNSA. The ends were cut back, 1 base at V and 1 base at J, with 10 bases in the middle. CDR3 nucleotides: TGTGCCAGCAGCTTAGGGACAGCCTTCCAAGAGACCCAGTACTTC. This codes for CASSLGTAFQETQYF.

This chain joins TRBV19 and TRBJ1-2; TRBD1 is a possible D gene (6 bases). Germline CDR1 reads LNHDA; CDR2 reads SQIVND (reference sequence). V was shortened by 5 bases and J by 1 base, with 11 bases between the two germline ends. CDR3 length: 14 residues. CDR3 protein: CASSPQGNNYGYTF. CDR3 sequence (DNA): TGTGCCAGTAGTCCACAGGGAAATAACTATGGCTACACCTTC.

The rearrangement uses TRBV10-3 and TRBJ1-1, with 8 bases matching TRBD1. Losses at the gene ends were 6 bases for V and 1 base for J; bases not matched to a gene: 7. CDR1 is ENHRY and CDR2 is SYGVKD in the germline V gene. The CDR3 consists of 15 residues. CDR3 bases: TGTGCCATCAGAGGACAGGGTGGTGGGAACACTGAAGCTTTCTTT. This encodes CAIRGQGGGNTEAFF.

In DNA form, the CDR3 reads TGCAGCGTTGAAGATGTCGGCACTAGACCGTTCTTC. This codes for CSVEDVGTRPFF. The V call is TRBV29-1, the J call TRBJ2-1; the D gene is possibly TRBD2 (5 bases). Trimming removed 0 bases from V and 15 bases from J, with 15 bases in between. The V gene's germline CDR1 is SQVTM and CDR2 ANQGSEA. The CDR3 consists of 12 residues.

The chain recombines TRBV18 with TRBJ1-4; D unclear. Germline V gives CDR1 KGHSH, CDR2 LQKENI. The CDR3 has 14 residues. V gave up 5 bases and J gave up 0 bases, with 7 bases separating them. CDR3 in amino acids: CASSYTPTNEKLFF. The CDR3 DNA sequence: TGTGCCAGCTCATACACCCCAACTAATGAAAAACTGTTTTTT.

J is TRBJ1-1 and V is TRBV6-1; no reliable D call. The CDR3 is 13 residues long. CDR1 and CDR2 from the germline V gene are MNHNS and SASEGT. The germline V and J ends were trimmed by 4 bases and 1 base, with 7 bases remaining between them. CDR3 DNA sequence: TGTGCCAGCAGTGCAGGCCGGAACACTGAAGCTTTCTTT. It encodes CASSAGRNTEAFF.

The J gene is TRBJ2-2, the V gene TRBV5-1; the D is unclear. The CDR3 runs 12 residues. Trimming cost V 7 bases and J 7 bases, with 11 bases left between them. CDR1 is SGHRS and CDR2 is YFSETQ in the germline V gene. CDR3 in DNA: TGCGCCAGCGCTTTCATTAACGGGGAGCTGTTTTTT. It codes for CASAFINGELFF. The full variable domain, rest sourced from reference TRBV5-1 and TRBJ2-2, is KAGVTQTPRYLIKTRGQQVTLSCSPISGHRSVSWYQQTPGQGLQFLFEYFSETQRNKGNFPGRFSGRQFSNSRSEMNVSTLELGDSALYLCASAFINGELFFGEGSRLTVL.

The chain employs TRBV19 and TRBJ1-2, with D unclear. Trimming shortened V by 3 bases and J by 5 bases, and 13 bases separated the two germline ends. From germline, CDR1 is LNHDA and CDR2 SQIVND (reference sequence). The CDR3 has 14 residues. CDR3 nucleotides: TGTGCCAGTAGTATGGCAGTGGAGCTGTATGGCTACACCTTC. Amino acids: CASSMAVELYGYTF.

The gene calls are TRBV7-2 and TRBJ1-2, with D unresolved. This CDR3 has 14 amino acids. The germline V and J ends were trimmed by 1 base and 1 base, with 7 bases remaining between them. Germline V gene data show CDR1 as SGHTA and CDR2 as FQGNSA. The CDR3 region has the DNA TGTGCCAGCAGCTTAGGCAGGAATAACTATGGCTACACCTTC. It translates to CASSLGRNNYGYTF.

The J gene is TRBJ2-2, the V gene TRBV7-2; D is perhaps TRBD2 (6 bases). The V gene's germline CDR1 is SGHTA and CDR2 FQGNSA. V lost 3 bases and J lost 6, with 11 bases in between. The CDR3 runs to 14 residues. CDR3 amino acids: CASSFARGSGELFF. CDR3 DNA: TGTGCCAGCAGCTTTGCGCGGGGATCCGGGGAGCTGTTTTTT.

The chain has TRBV19 and TRBJ2-5; D unclear. The CDR3 has 13 amino acids. Germline lookup yields CDR1 LNHDA and CDR2 SQIVND (reference sequence). Deletions cut 3 bases from V and 5 bases from J, with 10 bases between. The CDR3 is CASSIRSFETQYF. The CDR3 nucleotides are TGTGCCAGTAGTATTCGGTCTTTCGAGACCCAGTACTTC.

The J gene is TRBJ2-7, the V gene TRBV29-1, with 11 bases matching TRBD2. Germline V gene lookup returns CDR1 SQVTM and CDR2 ANQGSEA. V gave up 2 bases and J gave up 4 bases; unmatched junction bases: 10. CDR3 size: 16 residues. The CDR3 protein is CSVETLGTSGRYEQYF. The CDR3 DNA reads TGCAGCGTTGAAACTCTCGGAACTAGCGGGAGATACGAGCAGTACTTC.

This clone was seen once. The J gene is TRBJ2-3, the V gene TRBV9, with 9 positions matching TRBD2. From germline, CDR1 is SGDLS and CDR2 YYNGEE. V trimming: 4 bases; J trimming: 1 base; junction bases outside the gene matches: 10. This CDR3 is 17 amino acids long. CDR3 bases: TGTGCCAGCAGCCCCCAAAGCGGGGGGTTTCGCACAGATACGCAGTATTTT. This translates into CASSPQSGGFRTDTQYF.

The chain has TRBV9 and TRBJ1-2; weak D call: TRBD1 (5 bases). Germline CDR1 and CDR2: SGDLS and YYNGEE. The CDR3 has 16 residues. V dropped 4 bases and J dropped 4 bases, with 20 bases sitting between them. CDR3 DNA: TGTGCCAGCAGCCCAAACACCGGGCAGGGAGGCTATGGCTACACCTTC. Its protein is CASSPNTGQGGYGYTF.

This clone was counted between two and nine times. This chain connects TRBV5-6 to TRBJ2-7; 13 positions agree with TRBD2. Germline V gene sequence: CDR1 SGHDT, CDR2 YYEEEE. This CDR3 spans 15 amino acids. With V trimmed by 6 bases and J by 5 bases, 8 bases remained unmatched. CDR3 coding DNA: TGTGCCAGCAATCCGACTAGCGGGAGGAACCACGAGCAGTACTTC. Translating it yields CASNPTSGRNHEQYF. The full variable domain, with the rest looked up from reference TRBV5-6 and TRBJ2-7, is DAGVTQSPTHLIKTRGQQVTLRCSPKSGHDTVSWYQQALGQGPQFIFQYYEEEERQRGNFPDRFSGHQFPNYSSELNVNALLLGDSALYLCASNPTSGRNHEQYFGPGTRLTVT.

This clone was observed a few times. The J gene is TRBJ1-1, the V gene TRBV28; D is unclear. The ends were cut back, 8 bases at V and 0 bases at J, with 4 bases in the middle. Germline V gene lookup returns CDR1 MDHEN and CDR2 SYDVKM. The CDR3 length is 11 residues. The CDR3 sequence: CASYVNTEAFF. The DNA of the CDR3 is TGTGCCAGCTACGTGAACACTGAAGCTTTCTTT.

This clone turned up a few times. The chain couples TRBV6-1 to TRBJ2-5, with D hard to call. Germline values: CDR1 MNHNS, CDR2 SASEGT. V was shortened by 6 bases and J by 5 bases, with 7 bases between the two germline ends. CDR3 length equals 11 residues. In DNA, the CDR3 is TGTGCCAGCAGGCGCCGGGAGACCCAGTACTTC. It specifies CASRRRETQYF.

CDR3 nucleotides: TGTGCCAGCAGCTTTGGGACTAGCGGGAGCTTAGAGACCCAGTACTTC. Protein sequence: CASSFGTSGSLETQYF. This rearrangement joins TRBV7-9 to TRBJ2-5; the match to TRBD2 covers 14 bases. This CDR3 comprises 16 residues. Germline-derived CDR1 and CDR2 are SEHNR and FQNEAQ (reference sequence). The V gene end was trimmed by 3 bases and the J gene end by 4 bases; junction bases not matched to a gene: 4.

The chain carries TRBV11-3 and TRBJ2-1; tentatively, D is TRBD2 (5 bases). The CDR3 loop spans 14 amino acids. V dropped 5 bases and J dropped 4 bases, with 12 bases sitting between them. Germline V gene lookup returns CDR1 SGHNT and CDR2 YENEEA. The CDR3 is CASSPSHLYNEQFF. The CDR3 DNA sequence: TGTGCCAGCAGCCCTAGCCATCTTTACAATGAGCAGTTCTTC. The entire variable domain, with the rest obtained from reference TRBV11-3 and TRBJ2-1, is as follows: EAGVVQSPRYKIIEKKQPVAFWCNPISGHNTLYWYLQNLGQGPELLIRYENEEAVDDSQLPKDRFSAERLKGVDSTLKIQPAELGDSAVYLCASSPSHLYNEQFFGPGTRLTVL.

The chain links TRBV19 to TRBJ2-1; D call uncertain. Between the trimmed V and J ends, which lost 6 bases and 5 bases, there was a span of 14 bases. The CDR3 contains 14 residues. Germline V gene sequence: CDR1 LNHDA, CDR2 SQIVND (reference sequence). CDR3 in DNA: TGTGCCAGTAGCCGGTCGGTAATCGACAATGAGCAGTTCTTC. Protein sequence: CASSRSVIDNEQFF.

This sequence joins TRBV5-1 and TRBJ2-2, with D tentatively TRBD1 (6 bases). The ends were cut back, 0 bases at V and 2 bases at J, with 11 bases in the middle. CDR3 length: 16 residues. The germline V gene has CDR1 SGHRS and CDR2 YFSETQ. The CDR3 bases are TGCGCCAGCAGCTTGGCGGCAGGGGAAAACACCGGGGAGCTGTTTTTT. Its translation is CASSLAAGENTGELFF.

A few counts support this clone. The genes are TRBV30 and TRBJ2-7; TRBD2 might be the D (6 bases). The CDR3 extends over 12 amino acids. V dropped 5 bases and J dropped 1 base, with 9 bases sitting between them. In germline, CDR1 is GTSNPN, CDR2 SVGIG (reference sequence). The CDR3 protein is CAWGGRSYEQYF. CDR3 in DNA: TGTGCCTGGGGGGGGAGGTCCTACGAGCAGTACTTC.

CDR3 in amino acids: CASSLGRERGYTF. CDR3 bases: TGTGCCAGCAGTTTAGGAAGGGAGAGGGGCTACACCTTC. The rearrangement joins TRBV28 to TRBJ1-2; D is unclear. V dropped 2 bases and J dropped 8 bases, with 12 bases sitting between them. Germline assignment: CDR1 MDHEN and CDR2 SYDVKM. The CDR3 spans 13 residues.

This rearrangement joins TRBV7-8 to TRBJ2-1; 7 bases match TRBD1. The CDR3 consists of 15 residues. Germline V gives CDR1 SGHVS, CDR2 FQNEAQ. With V trimmed by 4 bases and J by 6 bases, 9 bases remained unmatched. Here the CDR3 reads CASSSLRGLINEQFF. For the CDR3, the DNA is TGTGCCAGCAGCTCCCTTAGGGGGCTTATCAATGAGCAGTTCTTC.

V gene TRBV7-9 combines with J gene TRBJ2-3; perhaps TRBD1 as D (6 bases). Germline V lookup: CDR1 SEHNR, CDR2 FQNEAQ (reference sequence). The CDR3 is 15 amino acids. Trimming took off 1 base at V and 3 bases at J, with 11 bases between the two ends. CDR3 sequence reads: CASSLEGGVTDTQYF. DNA of the CDR3: TGTGCCAGCAGCTTAGAAGGGGGAGTGACAGATACGCAGTATTTT.

In this sample, this clone turned up a few times. The chain recombines TRBV12-5 with TRBJ1-1, with D unclear. Trimming stripped 1 base from V and 0 bases from J, with 6 bases between. Germline values: CDR1 LGHNT, CDR2 FRNRAP. CDR3 length: 14 amino acids. Here the CDR3 reads CASGLDRVNTEAFF. The CDR3 DNA follows: TGTGCTAGTGGTTTGGACAGAGTGAACACTGAAGCTTTCTTT. Using reference TRBV12-5 and TRBJ1-1 for the parts outside the CDR3, the full variable domain is DARVTQTPRHKVTEMGQEVTMRCQPILGHNTVFWYRQTMMQGLELLAYFRNRAPLDDSGMPKDRFSAEMPDATLATLKIQPSEPRDSAVYFCASGLDRVNTEAFFGQGTRLTVV.

This chain links TRBV6-5 with TRBJ2-1; 7 nucleotides match TRBD2. V was clipped by 9 bases and J by 4 bases; unmatched bases: 9. Germline-derived CDR1 and CDR2 are MNHEY and SVGAGI. The CDR3 is 14 residues long. CDR3 sequence: CASKTSAFYNEQFF. CDR3 bases: TGTGCCAGTAAAACTAGCGCCTTTTACAATGAGCAGTTCTTC.

The chain has TRBV4-1 and TRBJ1-2; D not resolved. Germline V gives CDR1 MGHRA, CDR2 YSYEKL. There are 13 residues in the CDR3. With 2 bases removed from V and 2 bases from J, the gap between germline ends came to 6 bases. The CDR3 loop is CASSQSGNYGYTF. CDR3 coding DNA: TGCGCCAGCAGCCAATCTGGGAACTATGGCTACACCTTC.